This TCR beta chain stems from a study of T-cell reconstitution after alpha-beta-depleted transplantation in children. Findings and caveats of the study: After transplant, high TCRbeta diversity at day 60 in some patients arose from surviving recipient T cells and thymic progenitors. Once a year had passed after transplant, T-cell counts and diversity came mostly from newly produced T cells.

In its sample, this clonotype was seen once. Its matching antigen is unknown. Preparation of the TCRbeta library used unique molecular identifiers. MiXCR, applied by TCRdb to the PCR reads, yields one record per CDR3 protein. The table lists about 420,000 distinct CDR3 sequences, about 16% of them singletons. Germline loops: CDR1 SNHLY, CDR2 FYNNEI. V gave up 0 bases and J gave up 3 bases; unmatched junction bases: 4. There are 17 residues in the CDR3. This material consisted of PBMCs, mostly from graft donor cells, taken 360 days after TCRalphabeta/CD19-depleted stem cell transplant. The chain has TRBV2 and TRBJ2-3, with 12 bases identical to TRBD2. The TCR originated in a boy under two years old who had a stem cell transplant for Wiskott-Aldrich syndrome, so the T cells may come from the graft donor. The CDR3 here is CASSEAALAGGTDTQYF. The DNA of the CDR3 is TGTGCCAGCAGTGAAGCGGCCCTAGCGGGGGGGACAGATACGCAGTATTTT.